Listed below are T cell receptor beta chains from one sample, sequenced in a study of beta chain features in type 1 diabetes. The table came from immunoSEQ multiplex PCR; TCRdb's copy has only in-frame clones and leaves some out. This sample has more than 300,000 clones, with about 15% found just once. The sample consisted of naive CD4+ T cells from blood. These receptors originate from a woman between 18 and 30 years old in good health. Both conserved end residues are part of each CDR3. Each record gives: D gene, clone size, CDR3 length, J gene, V gene, CDR3 protein, CDR3 DNA. The D gene is left open where the match is weak. Clone size is given for some rows only: seen once, a few or many times, or a class if the clone is expanded.

TRBD2,NA,16,TRBJ2-5,TRBV5-8,CASSPRLAVREETQYF,TGTGCCAGCAGCCCTAGACTAGCGGTGAGGGAAGAGACCCAGTACTTC
TRBD2,once,15,TRBJ2-7,TRBV28,CASSRSGTLFYEQYF,TGTGCCAGCAGCCGGAGCGGGACGCTGTTCTACGAGCAGTACTTC
NA,few,15,TRBJ1-2,TRBV9,CASSVVGQGKDGYTF,TGTGCCAGCAGCGTAGTGGGTCAGGGTAAGGATGGCTACACCTTC
TRBD1,few,15,TRBJ1-3,TRBV19,CASSVQGTPGNTIYF,TGTGCCAGTAGTGTACAGGGGACTCCTGGAAACACCATATATTTT
TRBD2,few,15,TRBJ2-1,TRBV29-1,CSVSIRGTRWMEQFF,TGCAGCGTCTCCATCCGGGGGACTAGATGGATGGAGCAGTTCTTC
TRBD1,NA,15,TRBJ1-5,TRBV2,CASLDRVGGNQPQHF,TGTGCCAGCCTCGACAGGGTGGGCGGCAATCAGCCCCAGCATTTT
TRBD1,NA,16,TRBJ1-5,TRBV28,CASSGWRAGGNQPQHF,TGTGCCAGCAGTGGCTGGCGAGCAGGGGGCAACCAGCCCCAGCATTTT
NA,many,14,TRBJ2-5,TRBV5-4,CASSPPGKKETQYF,TGTGCCAGCAGCCCGCCCGGGAAGAAAGAGACCCAGTACTTC
TRBD1,NA,16,TRBJ1-2,TRBV28,CASSFPGQGKFDGYTF,TGTGCCAGCAGTTTCCCGGGACAGGGGAAGTTTGATGGCTACACCTTC
TRBD2,few,17,TRBJ2-3,TRBV7-2,CASSLDHGRAKVYTQYF,TGTGCCAGCAGCTTAGATCACGGGAGGGCCAAGGTTTATACGCAGTATTTT
NA,few,15,TRBJ1-4,TRBV30,CAWTKRTPTNEKLFF,TGTGCCTGGACCAAAAGGACTCCAACTAATGAAAAACTGTTTTTT
NA,few,13,TRBJ2-1,TRBV6-5,CASSYSRDLDRFF,TGTGCCAGCAGTTACTCGAGGGACTTGGATAGGTTCTTC
NA,few,13,TRBJ1-1,TRBV7-9,CASSLVGQTEAFF,TGTGCCAGCAGCTTAGTCGGACAGACTGAAGCTTTCTTT
TRBD2,NA,14,TRBJ2-7,TRBV2,CASSRGLAGYEQYF,TGTGCCAGCAGTCGAGGACTAGCGGGCTACGAGCAGTACTTC
TRBD1,once,13,TRBJ2-7,TRBV7-3,CASSLQGESEQYF,TGTGCCAGCAGCTTACAGGGGGAAAGCGAGCAGTACTTC
TRBD2,few,17,TRBJ2-3,TRBV4-1,CASSQIPQRGRTDTQYF,TGCGCCAGCAGCCAGATCCCCCAGCGGGGGCGCACAGATACGCAGTATTTT
NA,NA,13,TRBJ1-1,TRBV4-3,CASSQDFDGGAFF,TGCGCCAGCAGCCAAGATTTCGACGGCGGAGCTTTCTTT
TRBD2,NA,13,TRBJ2-7,TRBV7-2,CASRLADTYEQYF,TGTGCCAGCAGACTAGCGGATACCTACGAGCAGTACTTC
TRBD2,NA,15,TRBJ2-7,TRBV4-2,CASSSSQRESYEQYF,TGTGCCAGCAGCTCCAGCCAGCGGGAGAGTTACGAGCAGTACTTC
NA,few,15,TRBJ2-7,TRBV11-2,CASSSYEETPYEQYF,TGTGCCAGCAGCTCCTACGAGGAGACTCCCTACGAGCAGTACTTC
NA,few,14,TRBJ2-2,TRBV29-1,CSVVDPPGTGELFF,TGCAGCGTTGTTGATCCCCCGGGGACCGGGGAGCTGTTTTTT
NA,few,14,TRBJ1-5,TRBV30,CAWSAGASNQPQHF,TGTGCCTGGAGTGCAGGGGCTAGCAATCAGCCCCAGCATTTT
NA,NA,13,TRBJ1-2,TRBV30,CAWSRQKIYGYTF,TGTGCCTGGAGTAGACAGAAAATCTATGGCTACACCTTC
NA,NA,15,TRBJ2-1,TRBV6-5,CASRPQGFAYNEQFF,TGTGCCAGCAGACCACAGGGTTTCGCCTACAATGAGCAGTTCTTC
TRBD1,NA,14,TRBJ2-3,TRBV7-9,CASSTRTGSDTQYF,TGTGCCAGCAGCACCCGGACAGGGTCAGATACGCAGTATTTT
TRBD1,few,14,TRBJ2-3,TRBV5-4,CASSLGQGIDTQYF,TGTGCCAGCAGCTTGGGACAGGGAATAGATACGCAGTATTTT
NA,few,15,TRBJ1-2,TRBV4-1,CASSPWTPANYGYTF,TGCGCCAGCAGCCCATGGACACCGGCAAACTATGGCTACACCTTC
NA,few,12,TRBJ1-1,TRBV28,CASSSPRTEAFF,TGTGCCAGCAGTTCCCCCCGCACTGAAGCTTTCTTT
TRBD1,few,13,TRBJ1-1,TRBV11-3,CASSLTGDTEAFF,TGTGCCAGCAGCTTGACAGGGGACACTGAAGCTTTCTTT
NA,NA,13,TRBJ2-1,TRBV7-9,CASSLTGRNEQFF,TGTGCCAGCAGCTTAACAGGGAGAAATGAGCAGTTCTTC
NA,NA,14,TRBJ2-1,TRBV5-1,CASSLGSSYNEQFF,TGCGCCAGCAGCTTGGGTAGCTCCTACAATGAGCAGTTCTTC
NA,NA,14,TRBJ2-5,TRBV11-2,CASTSRGPGVSQYF,TGTGCCAGCACCTCTCGAGGCCCCGGAGTCTCCCAGTACTTC
TRBD2,few,18,TRBJ2-1,TRBV9,CASSVVDQLAGDYNEQFF,TGTGCCAGCAGCGTAGTGGACCAACTAGCGGGAGACTACAATGAGCAGTTCTTC
TRBD2,few,14,TRBJ2-1,TRBV29-1,CSGYGTSGGDEQFF,TGCAGCGGATACGGGACTAGCGGGGGGGATGAGCAGTTCTTC
NA,few,11,TRBJ2-3,TRBV30,CACGVTDTQYF,TGTGCCTGCGGGGTCACAGATACGCAGTATTTT
TRBD1,few,13,TRBJ1-4,TRBV29-1,CSVVGTGMEKLFF,TGCAGCGTTGTCGGGACAGGGATGGAAAAACTGTTTTTT